The entry that follows covers one T cell receptor (beta chain) sequence. Its antigen is not identified. CDR1 and CDR2 from the germline V gene are SGHNT and YYREEE (reference sequence). With V trimmed by 0 bases and J by 7 bases, 12 bases remained unmatched. The CDR3 length is 17 residues. The data derive from a study of OX40 agonist ivuxolimab in advanced cancers. The wider study: Patients received intravenous ivuxolimab every 2 weeks at 0.01 to 10 mg/kg. General study results and limits: Nonresponders included some who also had low normalized T-cell clonal expansion.

Produced via immunoSEQ multiplex PCR; TCRdb's table is partial and in-frame only. The data show about 73,000 clones, with 70% to 90% seen just once and roughly 9.8% held by the top ten. This TCR was recovered from an adult with an advanced solid tumor such as melanoma, head and neck, liver or kidney cancer. The specimen was CD4+ or CD8+ T cells sorted from blood, collected in a trial of the OX40 agonist ivuxolimab. The chain links TRBV5-4 to TRBJ2-2, with 7 bases that match TRBD1. The CDR3 DNA sequence: TGTGCCAGCAGCTTGGCACCAGACAGGGATTCGCACGGGGAGCTGTTTTTT. Its translation is CASSLAPDRDSHGELFF. Combining the CDR3 with reference TRBV5-4 and TRBJ2-2 gives the whole variable domain ETGVTQSPTHLIKTRGQQVTLRCSSQSGHNTVSWYQQALGQGPQFIFQYYREEENGRGNFPPRFSGLQFPNYSSELNVNALELDDSALYLCASSLAPDRDSHGELFFGEGSRLTVL.